This T cell receptor (beta chain) was observed in a study of control samples from healthy donors and cancer patients. The CDR3 runs to 14 residues. Germline V lookup: CDR1 MDHEN, CDR2 SYDVKM. The V and J ends lost 2 bases and 2 bases respectively, with 8 bases between them. Libraries were prepared by immunoSEQ multiplex PCR; TCRdb keeps only in-frame clonotypes and omits some of them. The sample yields 95,000 to 150,000 clones, 90% to 95% seen once. The receptor was derived from a woman in her late teens or twenties in good health. V is TRBV28 and J is TRBJ2-3; D is ambiguous. Sequencing was performed on blood. This CDR3 is CASSLPLVTDTQYF. In nucleotides, the CDR3 is TGTGCCAGCAGTTTACCCCTTGTCACAGATACGCAGTATTTT.